These 28 T cell receptor beta chains share one sample of origin, sequenced in a study of chemoradiotherapy in HPV16-positive cancers. The repertoire was sequenced with immunoSEQ multiplex PCR; TCRdb's copy has only in-frame clones and lacks some. Among 5,400 or so clones listed, roughly 74% were seen once. The starting material was tumor tissue, obtained from a patient who underwent chemoradiotherapy. The receptors originated from a human donor with HPV-associated anogenital cancer.

This sequence joins TRBV6-5 and TRBJ2-3; D assignment may be TRBD1 or TRBD2 (5 bases each). Germline loops: CDR1 MNHEY, CDR2 SVGAGI. V was cut by 0 bases and J by 5 bases, with 15 bases left in between. CDR3 length: 16 amino acids. The CDR3 DNA follows: TGTGCCAGCAGTTACTCCGGTGCCGGGGCGGGAGATACGCAGTATTTT. Translating gives CASSYSGAGAGDTQYF.

J is TRBJ1-4 and V is TRBV6-1; D gene ambiguous. V was trimmed by 5 bases and J by 8 bases, leaving 3 bases between them. This CDR3 spans 10 amino acids. Germline CDR1 MNHNS, CDR2 SASEGT. The CDR3 sequence is CASSLEKLFF. The CDR3 bases are TGTGCCAGCAGTTTAGAAAAACTGTTTTTT.

V gene TRBV7-9 combines with J gene TRBJ2-1; 7 bases agree with TRBD2. Unmatched junction bases numbered 5, after V lost 5 bases and J lost 4 bases. The CDR3 consists of 14 residues. Germline loops: CDR1 SEHNR, CDR2 FQNEAQ (reference sequence). Here the CDR3 DNA reads TGTGCCAGCAGCCCCGGGGGGATTTACAATGAGCAGTTCTTC. It specifies CASSPGGIYNEQFF. The full variable domain, its missing parts supplied by reference TRBV7-9 and TRBJ2-1, is DTGVSQNPRHKITKRGQNVTFRCDPISEHNRLYWYRQTLGQGPEFLTYFQNEAQLEKSRLLSDRFSAERPKGSFSTLEIQRTEQGDSAMYLCASSPGGIYNEQFFGPGTRLTVL.

This clone has just one count. The chain links TRBV6-5 to TRBJ2-1; D is uncertain. This CDR3 is built from 15 residues. With 3 bases removed from V and 3 bases from J, the gap between germline ends came to 12 bases. Germline CDR1 MNHEY, CDR2 SVGAGI. CDR3 coding DNA: TGTGCCAGCAGTTATACGGAGTCCGTCTACAATGAGCAGTTCTTC. Protein product: CASSYTESVYNEQFF.

The CDR3 coding sequence is TGTGCCAGCAGTGCAAGGGGGACAGGGAAATTTGTTAACTATGGCTACACCTTC. The encoded protein is CASSARGTGKFVNYGYTF. The V gene is TRBV27, the J gene TRBJ1-2; 9 positions agree with TRBD1. The CDR3 sequence is 18 residues long. The ends lost 5 bases at V and 1 base at J; junction bases unmatched: 14. The germline V gene encodes CDR1 MNHEY and CDR2 SMNVEV (reference sequence).

Turning to this clone: A read error may account for a junction end that differs from germline. This chain connects TRBV28 to TRBJ1-2; TRBD1 is a possible D gene (5 bases). The CDR3 totals 15 residues. Germline-derived CDR1 and CDR2 are MDHEN and SYDVKM. The CDR3 region has the DNA TGTGCCAGCAGTTTAGCAGGGAGTCTGAACTATGACTACACCTTC. It yields the protein CASSLAGSLNYDYTF.

The CDR3 loop reads CASSIQGARGTEAFF. The DNA for the CDR3 is TGTGCCAGTAGTATACAGGGGGCGCGCGGCACTGAAGCTTTCTTT. The chain recombines TRBV19 with TRBJ1-1; TRBD1 matches 8 bases. V shed 2 bases and J 4 bases; nucleotides not matched to a gene: 6. CDR1 LNHDA and CDR2 SQIVND come from the germline V gene (reference sequence). The CDR3 totals 15 residues.

The rearrangement uses TRBV5-1 and TRBJ2-1, with D unclear. The CDR3 runs 13 residues. Trimming took 4 bases from V and 7 from J, leaving 12 bases between them. Germline lookup yields CDR1 SGHRS and CDR2 YFSETQ. In DNA, the CDR3 is TGCGCCAGCAGCAATCAAGTAGGGAATGAGCAGTTCTTC. Translated: CASSNQVGNEQFF.

This clone was counted once. V and J are TRBV5-6 and TRBJ1-4, with D perhaps matching TRBD1 (5 bases). Germline V gene sequence: CDR1 SGHDT, CDR2 YYEEEE. Trimming took off 4 bases at V and 7 bases at J, with 8 bases between the two ends. This CDR3 is built from 12 residues. The CDR3 spells CASSLGGEKLFF. The DNA of the CDR3 is TGTGCCAGCAGCCTCGGGGGTGAAAAACTGTTTTTT.

This clone appeared a single time. This chain joins TRBV5-1 and TRBJ2-3; 15 bases match TRBD2. V trimming: 3 bases; J trimming: 5 bases; junction bases outside the gene matches: 4. Germline V gene data show CDR1 as SGHRS and CDR2 as YFSETQ. The CDR3 runs 16 residues. CDR3 sequence: CASSSPGLAGGDTQYF. As DNA, the CDR3 is TGCGCCAGCAGCTCCCCGGGACTAGCGGGAGGAGATACGCAGTATTTT.

CDR3 in amino acids: CASSPPSQDEQYF. The CDR3 DNA follows: TGTGCCAGCTCACCCCCGTCTCAAGACGAGCAGTACTTC. The chain uses TRBV18 and TRBJ2-7; D ambiguous. The germline CDR1 and CDR2 sequences are KGHSH and LQKENI. V dropped 3 bases and J dropped 5 bases, with 11 bases sitting between them. The CDR3 length is 13 residues.

The chain combines TRBV18 with TRBJ2-7, with D tentatively TRBD1 (7 bases). Germline values: CDR1 KGHSH, CDR2 LQKENI. The ends were cut back, 0 bases at V and 7 bases at J, with 16 bases in the middle. The CDR3 has 15 residues. CDR3 sequence: CASSPPNEQGREQYF. The CDR3 DNA follows: TGTGCCAGCTCACCACCGAATGAACAGGGGAGGGAGCAGTACTTC.

V and J are TRBV4-1 and TRBJ2-7; 11 nucleotides agree with TRBD2. With V trimmed by 4 bases and J by 3 bases, 8 bases remained unmatched. The CDR3 runs to 16 residues. Germline V CDR1 and CDR2: MGHRA, YSYEKL. CDR3 DNA sequence: TGCGCCAGCAGCCTTCGATTAGCGGGAGGGTACTACGAGCAGTACTTC. This sequence encodes CASSLRLAGGYYEQYF.

V is TRBV27 and J is TRBJ1-2; maybe TRBD1 (5 bases). The CDR3 totals 14 residues. Trimming took 0 bases from V and 6 from J, leaving 11 bases between them. CDR1 is MNHEY and CDR2 is SMNVEV in the germline V gene (reference sequence). CDR3 sequence (DNA): TGTGCCAGCAGTTTATCTTTCAGGGCACATGGCTACACCTTC. As protein: CASSLSFRAHGYTF.

V is TRBV11-2 and J is TRBJ2-1; 16 bases agree with TRBD2. V shed 5 bases, J shed 4 bases, and the junction held 5 bases outside the gene matches. The V gene's germline CDR1 is SGHAT and CDR2 FQNNGV. This CDR3 spans 17 amino acids. CDR3 amino acids: CASSKGTSGRGYNEQFF. DNA of the CDR3: TGTGCCAGCAGCAAAGGGACTAGCGGGAGGGGGTACAATGAGCAGTTCTTC.

V and J are TRBV7-2 and TRBJ2-7, with TRBD2 as a possible D gene (5 bases). Germline V CDR1 and CDR2: SGHTA, FQGNSA. The CDR3 sequence is 12 residues long. V lost 2 bases and J 3 bases, leaving 5 bases between the germline ends. The CDR3 coding sequence is TGTGCCAGCAGCTTAACTAGCTACGAGCAGTACTTC. It is translated as CASSLTSYEQYF.

This clone was counted a few times. The chain is built from TRBV6-1 and TRBJ2-7; no firm D call. The germline gives CDR1 MNHNS, CDR2 SASEGT. The CDR3 runs 14 residues. Trimming shortened V by 5 bases and J by 2 bases, and 13 bases separated the two germline ends. In DNA, the CDR3 is TGTGCCAGCAGTCTGGGATTACAAGCCTACGAGCAGTACTTC. Protein sequence: CASSLGLQAYEQYF.

The J gene is TRBJ2-7, the V gene TRBV28; a weak D match, TRBD2 (5 bases). The CDR3 sequence is 14 residues long. Trimming removed 2 bases at V and 5 bases at J, with 13 bases between. CDR1 and CDR2 from the germline V gene are MDHEN and SYDVKM. CDR3 DNA: TGTGCCAGCAGTTTAAGGGCTAGAGGGAACGAGCAGTACTTC. Translating gives CASSLRARGNEQYF.

The chain joins TRBV7-3 to TRBJ1-6; 7 bases fit TRBD1. CDR3 length: 14 amino acids. V shed 2 bases and J 10 bases; nucleotides not matched to a gene: 5. Per the germline V gene, CDR1 is SGHTA and CDR2 is FQGTGA. The CDR3 loop is CASSLGTEGSPLHF. CDR3 nucleotides: TGTGCCAGCAGCTTAGGGACAGAAGGATCACCCCTCCACTTT.

The chain uses TRBV5-1 and TRBJ2-2; 9 bases map to TRBD2. The CDR3 is 15 residues long. J gave up 7 bases and V 1 base, and 5 bases lay outside the gene matches. Germline CDR1 is SGHRS and CDR2 is YFSETQ. The CDR3 nucleotides read TGCGCCAGCAGCTTGAGACTAGCGGACGTCGGGGAGCTGTTTTTT. Translating gives CASSLRLADVGELFF.

The chain joins TRBV23-1 to TRBJ1-2; D is possibly TRBD1 (6 bases). TRBV23-1 is labeled an ORF, and its function is uncertain. V was trimmed by 2 bases and J by 3 bases, leaving 19 bases between them. The CDR3 is made up of 17 amino acids. The CDR3 sequence: CASSQDRGQKSDYGYTF. CDR3 in DNA: TGCGCCAGCAGTCAAGACCGGGGACAAAAAAGTGACTATGGCTACACCTTC.

The CDR3 protein is CASSLARADSGNTIYF. The CDR3 nucleotides are TGTGCCAGCAGCTTAGCGCGGGCAGACTCTGGAAACACCATATATTTT. This chain links TRBV7-9 with TRBJ1-3; D is ambiguous. The V gene lost 0 bases and the J gene lost 0 bases, with 9 bases spanning the gap. The CDR3 loop spans 16 amino acids. From germline, CDR1 is SEHNR and CDR2 FQNEAQ (reference sequence). Using reference TRBV7-9 and TRBJ1-3 for the parts outside the CDR3, the full variable domain is DTGVSQNPRHKITKRGQNVTFRCDPISEHNRLYWYRQTLGQGPEFLTYFQNEAQLEKSRLLSDRFSAERPKGSFSTLEIQRTEQGDSAMYLCASSLARADSGNTIYFGEGSWLTVV.

This chain uses TRBV6-4 with TRBJ2-3, with D unclear. V was cut by 3 bases and J by 0 bases, with 10 bases left in between. CDR1 MRHNA and CDR2 SNTAGT come from the germline V gene. This CDR3 has 15 residues. CDR3 DNA sequence: TGTGCCAGCAGTGATACGGCAGAGAGCACAGATACGCAGTATTTT. Its translation is CASSDTAESTDTQYF.

The gene calls are TRBV15 and TRBJ2-3, with TRBD1 identical over 7 bases. Trimming removed 11 bases from V and 4 bases from J; junction bases left unmatched: 9. The CDR3 contains 13 residues. CDR1 is LNHNV and CDR2 is YYDKDF in the germline V gene (reference sequence). CDR3 in DNA: TGTGCCCAAAAAAAGGGGGCAGCAGATACGCAGTATTTT. It translates to CAQKKGAADTQYF.

The chain couples TRBV11-3 to TRBJ2-5; either TRBD1 or TRBD2 may fit D (7 bases each). The CDR3 runs to 19 residues. In germline, CDR1 is SGHNT, CDR2 YENEEA. Between the trimmed V and J ends, which lost 4 bases and 0 bases, there was a span of 24 bases. CDR3 sequence reads: CASSSFSGRGPRDQETQYF. CDR3 coding DNA: TGTGCCAGCAGCTCGTTTAGTGGGAGGGGGCCCCGGGACCAAGAGACCCAGTACTTC.

The chain has TRBV6-1 and TRBJ2-1; 14 nucleotides line up with TRBD2. After removal of 2 bases from V and 7 bases from J, the junction contained 7 bases not matched to a gene. In germline, CDR1 is MNHNS, CDR2 SASEGT. This CDR3 comprises 17 residues. In DNA form, the CDR3 reads TGTGCCAGCAGTGAACGGACTAGCGGGAGGAATAGGAATGAGCAGTTCTTC. Amino acid sequence: CASSERTSGRNRNEQFF.

The gene calls are TRBV6-1 and TRBJ2-7, with no clear D. Germline CDR1 MNHNS, CDR2 SASEGT. The CDR3 spans 13 residues. The ends were cut back, 8 bases at V and 3 bases at J, with 14 bases in the middle. CDR3 protein: CASEGTWNYEQYF. The CDR3 DNA sequence: TGTGCCAGCGAAGGAACATGGAACTACGAGCAGTACTTC.

This clone occurred a few times. This rearrangement joins TRBV6-5 to TRBJ2-1; D unresolved. The CDR3 consists of 15 residues. Germline lookup yields CDR1 MNHEY and CDR2 SVGAGI. Between the trimmed V and J ends, which lost 2 bases and 0 bases, there was a span of 8 bases. CDR3 region: CASSYVSSSYNEQFF. The CDR3 nucleotides are TGTGCCAGCAGTTACGTCTCCAGCTCCTACAATGAGCAGTTCTTC.